This TCR beta chain was found in a study of OX40 agonist ivuxolimab in advanced cancers. Study-wide background: Patients with hepatocellular carcinoma, melanoma, renal cell or head and neck cancer made up the dose-escalation patients.

Libraries were prepared by immunoSEQ multiplex PCR; TCRdb keeps only in-frame clonotypes and omits some of them. The data show around 64,000 clones, approximately 90% seen once. Trimming took off 4 bases at V and 5 bases at J, with 15 bases between the two ends. This CDR3 is built from 14 residues. CDR1 is LNHDA and CDR2 is SQIVND in the germline V gene (reference sequence). The rearrangement links TRBV19 to TRBJ2-7; D is perhaps TRBD2 (6 bases). This specimen consisted of CD4+ or CD8+ T cells sorted from blood, obtained in a trial of the OX40 agonist ivuxolimab. The TCR sequence derives from an adult with an advanced solid tumor such as melanoma, head and neck, liver or kidney cancer. The CDR3 protein is CASSRGAGIHEQYF. CDR3 coding DNA: TGTGCCAGTAGTAGGGGCGCGGGAATCCACGAGCAGTACTTC.